This note documents a single T cell receptor (beta chain) sequence. The target antigen is unknown. Using its own MiXCR run on the 5' RACE reads, TCRdb lists one record per CDR3 protein. The profile shows 300,000 to 400,000 distinct CDR3 sequences, 12% of them singletons. Trimming took 0 bases from V and 11 from J; bases not matched to a gene: 10. The CDR3 covers 14 residues. Germline lookup yields CDR1 SGHRS and CDR2 YFSETQ. This sample stems from a study of T cells after yellow fever vaccination. Study at large: Each low-cell-number fraction was prepared by means of SMART-Seq v4 Ultra Low Input. Study-wide findings and caveats: Clones that expanded after primary vaccination mostly reappeared after the booster (nearly 98% CD4, about 89% CD8).

This TCR derives from a man aged 18 to 29 who received the YFV17D yellow fever vaccine. The input for sequencing was CD4+ T cells sorted from PBMCs, taken 15 days after the yellow fever booster vaccination. This chain connects TRBV5-1 to TRBJ1-1; 7 bases are shared with TRBD1. Written as DNA, the CDR3 is TGCGCCAGCAGCTTGGGCCTCCAGACAGGGATGGCTTTCTTT. Residues: CASSLGLQTGMAFF.